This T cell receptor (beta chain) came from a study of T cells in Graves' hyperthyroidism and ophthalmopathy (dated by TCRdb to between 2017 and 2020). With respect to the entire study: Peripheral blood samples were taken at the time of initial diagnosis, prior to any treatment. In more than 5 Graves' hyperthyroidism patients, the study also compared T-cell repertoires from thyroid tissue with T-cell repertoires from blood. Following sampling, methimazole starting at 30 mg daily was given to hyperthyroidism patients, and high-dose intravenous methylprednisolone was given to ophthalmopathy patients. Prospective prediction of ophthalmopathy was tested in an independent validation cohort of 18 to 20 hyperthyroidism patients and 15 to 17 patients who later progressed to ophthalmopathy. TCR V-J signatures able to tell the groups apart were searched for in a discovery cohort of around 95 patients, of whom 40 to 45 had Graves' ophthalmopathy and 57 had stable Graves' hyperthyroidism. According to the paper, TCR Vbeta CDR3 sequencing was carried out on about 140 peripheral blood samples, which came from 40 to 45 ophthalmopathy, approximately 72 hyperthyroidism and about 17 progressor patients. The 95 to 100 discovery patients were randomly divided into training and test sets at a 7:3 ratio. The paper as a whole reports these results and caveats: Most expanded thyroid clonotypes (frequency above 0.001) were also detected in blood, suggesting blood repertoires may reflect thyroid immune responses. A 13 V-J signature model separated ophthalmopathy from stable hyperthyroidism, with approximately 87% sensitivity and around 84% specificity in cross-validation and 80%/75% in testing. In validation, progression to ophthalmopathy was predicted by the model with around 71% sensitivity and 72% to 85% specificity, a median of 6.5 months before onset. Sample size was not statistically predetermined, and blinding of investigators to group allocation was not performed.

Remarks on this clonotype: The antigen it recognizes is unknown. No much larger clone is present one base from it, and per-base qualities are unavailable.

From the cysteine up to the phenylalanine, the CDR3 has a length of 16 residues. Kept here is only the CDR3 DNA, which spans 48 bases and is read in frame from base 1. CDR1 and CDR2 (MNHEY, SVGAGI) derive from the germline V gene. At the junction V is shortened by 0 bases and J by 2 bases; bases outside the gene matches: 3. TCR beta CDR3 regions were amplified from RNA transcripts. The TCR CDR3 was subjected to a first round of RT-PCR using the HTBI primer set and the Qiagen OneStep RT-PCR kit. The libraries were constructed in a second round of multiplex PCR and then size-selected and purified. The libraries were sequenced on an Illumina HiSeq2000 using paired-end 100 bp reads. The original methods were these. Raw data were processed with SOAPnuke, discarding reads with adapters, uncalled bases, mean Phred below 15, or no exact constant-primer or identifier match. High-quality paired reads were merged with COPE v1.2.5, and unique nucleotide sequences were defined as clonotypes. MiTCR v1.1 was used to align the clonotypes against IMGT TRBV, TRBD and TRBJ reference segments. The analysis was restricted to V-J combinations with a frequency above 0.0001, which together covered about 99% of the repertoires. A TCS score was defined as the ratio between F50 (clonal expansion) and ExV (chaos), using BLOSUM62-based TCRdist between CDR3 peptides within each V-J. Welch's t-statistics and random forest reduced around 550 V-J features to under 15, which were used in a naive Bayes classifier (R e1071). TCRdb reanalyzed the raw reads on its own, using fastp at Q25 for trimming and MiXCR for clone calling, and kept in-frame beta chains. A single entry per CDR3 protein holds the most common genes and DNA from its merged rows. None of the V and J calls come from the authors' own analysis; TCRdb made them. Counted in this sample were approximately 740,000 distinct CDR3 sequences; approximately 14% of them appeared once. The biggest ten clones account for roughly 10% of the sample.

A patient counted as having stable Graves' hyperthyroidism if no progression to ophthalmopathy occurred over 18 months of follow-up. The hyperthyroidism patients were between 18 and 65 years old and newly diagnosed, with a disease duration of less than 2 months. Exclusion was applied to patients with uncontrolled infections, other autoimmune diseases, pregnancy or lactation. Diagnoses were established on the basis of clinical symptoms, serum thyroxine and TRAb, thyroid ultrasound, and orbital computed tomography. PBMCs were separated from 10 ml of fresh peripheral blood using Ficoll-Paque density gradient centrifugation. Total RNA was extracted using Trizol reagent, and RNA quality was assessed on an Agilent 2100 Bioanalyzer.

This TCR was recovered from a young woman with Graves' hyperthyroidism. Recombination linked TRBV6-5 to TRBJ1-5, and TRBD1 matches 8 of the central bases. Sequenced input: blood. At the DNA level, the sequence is TGTGCCAGCAGTTACTCGGGGGACAGGTGCAATCAGCCCCAGCATTTT. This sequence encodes CASSYSGDRCNQPQHF.